A single sample is the source of the 12 T cell receptor beta chains below, sequenced in a study of blood T cell repertoires in COVID-19. Repertoires were generated with immunoSEQ multiplex PCR, while TCRdb's copy carries only in-frame clones and drops some. In the table there are around 360,000 clones, about 90% of which are singletons. Sequencing was carried out using PBMCs or T cells enriched from blood (not recorded which). These receptors were collected from a man in his forties in a cohort exposed to, infected with or recovered from COVID-19 (not recorded which).

The V call is TRBV28, the J call TRBJ2-7; 11 bases are shared with TRBD2. This CDR3 has 15 amino acids. The junction had 7 bases not matched to a gene; V was cut back by 6 bases and J by 3 bases. Germline CDR1 and CDR2: MDHEN and SYDVKM. The CDR3 region is CASRPGLAANYEQYF. In nucleotides, the CDR3 is TGTGCCAGCAGGCCGGGACTAGCGGCAAACTACGAGCAGTACTTC.

V is TRBV19 and J is TRBJ1-4; D not resolved. The length of the CDR3 is 15 residues. V lost 4 bases to trimming and J lost 4 bases, with 13 bases between them. CDR1 LNHDA and CDR2 SQIVND come from the germline V gene (reference sequence). CDR3 DNA sequence: TGTGCCAGTAGTACGCCGAGAGGAAATAATGAAAAACTGTTTTTT. Its translation: CASSTPRGNNEKLFF.

CDR3 loop: CASSFFRSEQYF. DNA of the CDR3: TGTGCCAGCAGTTTTTTCAGAAGCGAGCAGTACTTC. This chain uses TRBV12-3 or TRBV12-4 with TRBJ2-7, with unresolved D. Between the trimmed V and J ends, which lost 3 bases and 6 bases, there was a span of 9 bases. The CDR3 is 12 residues long.

The chain has TRBV27 and TRBJ2-7; TRBD2 might be the D (6 bases). Germline loops: CDR1 MNHEY, CDR2 SMNVEV (reference sequence). The CDR3 spans 13 residues. Deletions cut 7 bases from V and 0 bases from J, with 10 bases between. The chain's CDR3 is CASNGAGSYEQYF. Here the CDR3 DNA reads TGTGCCAGCAATGGAGCGGGCTCCTACGAGCAGTACTTC.

V and J are TRBV18 and TRBJ2-3; 10 bases map to TRBD2. Germline CDR1 KGHSH, CDR2 LQKENI. J lost 0 bases, V lost 3 bases, and 9 bases had no gene match. This CDR3 has 18 amino acids. The DNA for the CDR3 is TGTGCCAGCTCACCGAAGGGGGGACTAGCGCCTAGCACAGATACGCAGTATTTT. It yields the protein CASSPKGGLAPSTDTQYF.

The J gene is TRBJ2-5, the V gene TRBV7-9; 10 bases match TRBD2. Germline CDR1 reads SEHNR; CDR2 reads FQNEAQ (reference sequence). Germline trimming cut 7 bases from V and 5 bases from J; bases unmatched to any gene: 13. This CDR3 has 16 amino acids. CDR3 region: CASTHGASGSIETQYF. The CDR3 region has the DNA TGTGCCAGCACCCATGGGGCTAGCGGGAGTATTGAGACCCAGTACTTC. The whole variable domain, filled in from reference TRBV7-9 and TRBJ2-5, reads DTGVSQNPRHKITKRGQNVTFRCDPISEHNRLYWYRQTLGQGPEFLTYFQNEAQLEKSRLLSDRFSAERPKGSFSTLEIQRTEQGDSAMYLCASTHGASGSIETQYFGPGTRLLVL.

The genes are TRBV12-5 and TRBJ2-1; D is uncertain. The CDR3 consists of 13 residues. Trimming shortened V by 4 bases and J by 10 bases, and 14 bases separated the two germline ends. Germline CDR1 reads LGHNT; CDR2 reads FRNRAP. CDR3 amino acids: CASGSRLPGEQFF. CDR3 in DNA: TGTGCTAGTGGTTCCCGACTTCCTGGGGAGCAGTTCTTC.

The chain combines TRBV19 with TRBJ1-5, with D possibly matching TRBD1 (5 bases). CDR1 and CDR2 (germline): LNHDA, SQIVND (reference sequence). The CDR3 is made up of 15 amino acids. Between the trimmed V and J ends, which lost 1 base and 3 bases, there was a span of 10 bases. CDR3 residues: CASSIVADNNQPQHF. In nucleotides, the CDR3 is TGTGCCAGTAGTATAGTGGCGGACAACAATCAGCCCCAGCATTTT.

In the case of this clone: Other nucleotide sequences from this sample produce the same CDR3. V usage is TRBV30 and J usage is TRBJ1-1; D is perhaps TRBD1 (5 bases). The V end was cut by 1 base, the J end by 1 base, with 7 bases between. CDR1 is GTSNPN, CDR2 SVGIG, per germline (reference sequence). The CDR3 runs 13 residues. The CDR3 sequence: CAWSAQGNTEAFF. The CDR3 region has the DNA TGTGCCTGGAGTGCTCAGGGGAACACTGAAGCTTTCTTT.

This chain links TRBV29-1 with TRBJ1-2; no clear D gene. The germline gives CDR1 SQVTM, CDR2 ANQGSEA. V lost 6 bases to trimming and J lost 0 bases, with 8 bases between them. The CDR3 is made up of 12 amino acids. The CDR3 loop reads CSVGGANYGYTF. The CDR3 nucleotides are TGCAGCGTAGGAGGCGCTAACTATGGCTACACCTTC.

The chain is built from TRBV5-1 and TRBJ2-3; D may be TRBD1 (6 bases). The germline V gene has CDR1 SGHRS and CDR2 YFSETQ. V dropped 5 bases and J dropped 4 bases, with 8 bases sitting between them. CDR3 length: 12 amino acids. In DNA, the CDR3 is TGCGCCAGCAGACAGGGCTCAGATACGCAGTATTTT. This codes for CASRQGSDTQYF.

The chain links TRBV6-5 to TRBJ2-7; 7 bases align to TRBD1. CDR3 length: 13 amino acids. With V trimmed by 6 bases and J by 2 bases, 4 bases remained unmatched. CDR1 and CDR2 from the germline V gene are MNHEY and SVGAGI. The CDR3 nucleotides are TGTGCCAGCAGGCGGACAGGAACCTACGAGCAGTACTTC. Amino acid sequence: CASRRTGTYEQYF.